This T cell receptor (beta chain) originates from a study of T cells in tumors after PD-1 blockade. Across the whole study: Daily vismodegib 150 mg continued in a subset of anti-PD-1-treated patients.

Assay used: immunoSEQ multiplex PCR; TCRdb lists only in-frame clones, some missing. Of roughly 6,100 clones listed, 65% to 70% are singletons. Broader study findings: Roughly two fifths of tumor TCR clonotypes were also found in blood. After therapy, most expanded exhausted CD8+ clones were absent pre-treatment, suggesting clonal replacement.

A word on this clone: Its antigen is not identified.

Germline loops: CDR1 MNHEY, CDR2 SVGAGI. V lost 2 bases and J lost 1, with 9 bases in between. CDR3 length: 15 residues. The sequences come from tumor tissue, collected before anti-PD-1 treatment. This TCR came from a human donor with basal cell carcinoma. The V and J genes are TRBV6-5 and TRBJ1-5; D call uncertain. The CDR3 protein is CASSYDGGSNQPQHF. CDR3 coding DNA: TGTGCCAGCAGTTACGATGGCGGAAGCAATCAGCCCCAGCATTTT.